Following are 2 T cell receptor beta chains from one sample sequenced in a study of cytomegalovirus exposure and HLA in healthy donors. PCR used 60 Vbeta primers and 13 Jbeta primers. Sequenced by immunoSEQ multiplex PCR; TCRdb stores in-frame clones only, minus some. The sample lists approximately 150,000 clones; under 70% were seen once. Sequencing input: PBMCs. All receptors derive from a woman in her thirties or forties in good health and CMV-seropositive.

The CDR3 coding sequence is TGTGCCAGCAGTTTGAGGGGGATAAACACTGAAGCTTTCTTT. This gives the protein CASSLRGINTEAFF. This chain joins TRBV27 and TRBJ1-1, with D maybe TRBD1 (6 bases). CDR1 is MNHEY and CDR2 is SMNVEV in the germline V gene (reference sequence). The CDR3 has 14 amino acids. The V and J ends lost 3 bases and 2 bases respectively, with 10 bases between them.

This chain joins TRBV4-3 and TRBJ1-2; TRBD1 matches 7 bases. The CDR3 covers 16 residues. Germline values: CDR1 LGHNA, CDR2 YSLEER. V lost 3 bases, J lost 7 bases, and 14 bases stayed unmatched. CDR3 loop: CASSHRGADRVGGYTF. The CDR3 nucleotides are TGCGCCAGCAGCCACCGAGGGGCCGACAGGGTGGGTGGCTACACCTTC.